The clone carrying this TCR beta chain was seen ten or more times. Documented time point: healthy volunteer bleed at 2 weeks. Unfractionated whole blood was the source from which total RNA was extracted. The data originate from a study of human T cells and chemical hapten exposure. Germline values: CDR1 SGHRS, CDR2 YFSETQ. V shed 2 bases and J shed 3 bases, with 9 bases lying between them. The CDR3 loop spans 15 amino acids. Per the original methods: Samples ranged from about 23,224 to 690,600 TCRs, with a median of approximately 90,000. TCRdb reprocessed the RACE reads via MiXCR and lists one record per CDR3 protein. TCRdb assigned the V and J calls; the authors' analysis was not used. The profile shows approximately 44,000 distinct CDR3 sequences, almost 4.5% of them singletons.

This sequence originates from a human donor in good health. Some clones in this sample may be carry-over from other donors' samples. Sequencing was done on a sample of whole blood. The chain carries TRBV5-1 and TRBJ2-6; D perhaps matches TRBD1 (5 bases). CDR3 amino acids: CASSLGQVGANVLTF. The CDR3 DNA reads as TGCGCCAGCAGCTTAGGACAAGTTGGGGCCAACGTCCTGACTTTC.